One and the same sample provided the 7 T cell receptor beta chains below, sequenced in a study of naive and memory T cell subsets. Both TRBC1 and TRBC2 were covered by a beta constant-region primer of two equimolar oligonucleotides. Ligated cDNA was amplified by four rounds of PCR with nested alpha and beta constant-region primers and SP2. TCRdb ran MiXCR on the UMI-ligation and nested PCR reads and lists one entry per CDR3 protein. The data hold around 130,000 distinct CDR3 sequences, with over 30% observed a single time. The sample consisted of central memory CD4+ T cells from blood. The receptors were sampled from a human donor in good health.

The chain carries TRBV6-5 and TRBJ2-7; 14 nucleotides align to TRBD2. CDR1 and CDR2 from the germline V gene are MNHEY and SVGAGI. The CDR3 has 20 residues. V shed 6 bases and J 0 bases; nucleotides not matched to a gene: 16. This CDR3 reads CASSREFPGLAGAYSYEQYF. The CDR3 DNA reads TGTGCCAGCAGCCGAGAGTTCCCGGGACTAGCGGGAGCATACTCCTACGAGCAGTACTTC.

This chain connects TRBV28 to TRBJ1-3, with D unresolved. This CDR3 is built from 14 residues. Germline loops: CDR1 MDHEN, CDR2 SYDVKM. V gave up 2 bases and J gave up 9 bases, with 14 bases separating them. The CDR3 DNA sequence: TGTGCCAGCAGTTTAACCCGATCGGTCTTCACCATATATTTT. Protein product: CASSLTRSVFTIYF.

The chain uses TRBV20-1 and TRBJ2-1; D possibly matches TRBD1 or TRBD2 (5 bases each). CDR3 length equals 14 residues. With 1 base removed from V and 8 bases from J, the gap between germline ends came to 15 bases. CDR1 is DFQATT and CDR2 is SNEGSKA in the germline V gene (reference sequence). The CDR3 loop is CSARVSDRGDEQFF. CDR3 bases: TGCAGTGCTAGAGTATCGGATAGGGGAGATGAGCAGTTCTTC.

This clonotype was recorded a few times. A read error may account for a junction end that differs from germline. CDR3 in amino acids: CASSPQGTPFF. The CDR3, as DNA: TGTGCCAGCAGCCCACAGGGGACCCCCTTCTTC. The chain carries TRBV28 and TRBJ2-7, with 7 bases aligning to TRBD1. Germline CDR1 is MDHEN and CDR2 is SYDVKM. This CDR3 region has 11 residues.

The V and J genes are TRBV7-3 and TRBJ1-1, with TRBD1 identical over 7 bases. With 4 bases clipped from V and 0 bases from J, the junction kept 5 bases outside the gene matches. In germline, CDR1 is SGHTA, CDR2 FQGTGA. The CDR3 runs to 15 residues. The CDR3 sequence: CASSSPTGLNTEAFF. The DNA for the CDR3 is TGTGCCAGCAGCTCCCCGACAGGGCTGAACACTGAAGCTTTCTTT.

Only a few counts were recorded for this clonotype. The chain recombines TRBV2 with TRBJ2-7, with 7 bases that match TRBD1. The CDR3 runs 15 residues. The V gene's germline CDR1 is SNHLY and CDR2 FYNNEI. V trimming: 6 bases; J trimming: 2 bases; junction bases outside the gene matches: 10. In DNA form, the CDR3 reads TGTGCCAGCAGGCAACGACAGGGATATGCCTACGAGCAGTACTTC. Translating gives CASRQRQGYAYEQYF.

The chain recombines TRBV7-6 with TRBJ2-7; unclear D gene. The V and J ends lost 4 bases and 3 bases respectively, with 13 bases between them. CDR1 and CDR2 (germline): SGHVS, FNYEAQ. This CDR3 is built from 14 residues. Written as DNA, the CDR3 is TGTGCCAGCAGCTCCACTGCACTCCACTACGAGCAGTACTTC. It is translated as CASSSTALHYEQYF. Variable domain in full (rest from reference TRBV7-6 and TRBJ2-7): GAGVSQSPRYKVTKRGQDVALRCDPISGHVSLYWYRQALGQGPEFLTYFNYEAQQDKSGLPNDRFSAERPEGSISTLTIQRTEQRDSAMYRCASSSTALHYEQYFGPGTRLTVT.